This entry lists 23 T cell receptor beta chains sequenced from one sample in a study of T cell repertoires in cytomegalovirus infection. These receptors' antigens are unknown. TCRdb fed the reads into MiXCR, producing one record per CDR3 protein. The sample lists around 340,000 distinct CDR3 sequences; 29% were seen once. The sample was cultured PBMCs, taken from culture after CMV antigen stimulation. The receptors originated from a human donor in good health (CMV status not recorded). Some clones in this sample may be carry-over from other donors' samples.

The CDR3 reads CASSLRLEETQYF. For the CDR3, the DNA is TGTGCCAGCAGCTTAAGACTGGAAGAGACCCAGTACTTC. The V gene is TRBV5-6, the J gene TRBJ2-5; no clear D. Germline V gene sequence: CDR1 SGHDT, CDR2 YYEEEE. Deletions cut 2 bases from V and 3 bases from J, with 8 bases between. CDR3 length: 13 residues.

V is TRBV7-8 and J is TRBJ1-3; no firm D call. Between the trimmed V and J ends, which lost 5 bases and 3 bases, there was a span of 8 bases. This CDR3 is built from 13 residues. Germline lookup yields CDR1 SGHVS and CDR2 FQNEAQ. CDR3 DNA: TGTGCCAGCAGCCCCAGGATTGGAAACACCATATATTTT. Its translation is CASSPRIGNTIYF.

This clonotype was detected a few times. The rearrangement uses TRBV28 and TRBJ2-2, with 11 bases identical to TRBD2. The CDR3 length is 14 residues. After removal of 4 bases from V and 6 bases from J, the junction contained 1 base not matched to a gene. Germline assignment: CDR1 MDHEN and CDR2 SYDVKM. In nucleotides, the CDR3 is TGTGCCAGCAGTTCGGGACTAGCGGCCGGGGAGCTGTTTTTT. Translating gives CASSSGLAAGELFF.

There are a few counts of this clonotype. The chain's CDR3 is CASRTVGGGSGNTIYF. The CDR3 coding sequence is TGTGCCAGCAGGACTGTTGGGGGAGGTTCTGGAAACACCATATATTTT. This chain joins TRBV12-3 or TRBV12-4 and TRBJ1-3, with a possible D match to TRBD1 (5 bases). The V end lost 6 bases, the J end lost 1 base, and 16 bases lay between the germline ends. The CDR3 totals 16 residues.

This clonotype was seen more than once but under ten times. A read error may account for a junction end that differs from germline. The chain employs TRBV2 and TRBJ1-1; possible D gene TRBD1, 5 bases. CDR3 length: 15 residues. CDR1 is SNHLY and CDR2 is FYNNEI in the germline V gene. The DNA of the CDR3 is TGTGCCAGCAGAGAAGGGGACGAGGGGAACACTGAAGCTTTCTTT. Encoded protein: CASREGDEGNTEAFF.

This clonotype has more than one count but fewer than ten. The V and J genes are TRBV7-8 and TRBJ2-3; 9 bases agree with TRBD2. J lost 0 bases, V lost 1 base, and 11 bases had no gene match. Germline CDR1 reads SGHVS; CDR2 reads FQNEAQ. There are 19 residues in the CDR3. DNA for the CDR3: TGTGCCAGCAGCTTAGGACCCGGGCGGGAGGGAACTAGCACAGATACGCAGTATTTT. Protein product: CASSLGPGREGTSTDTQYF. Based on the CDR3 plus reference TRBV7-8 and TRBJ2-3, the full variable domain is GAGVSQSPRYKVAKRGQDVALRCDPISGHVSLFWYQQALGQGPEFLTYFQNEAQLDKSGLPSDRFFAERPEGSVSTLKIQRTQQEDSAVYLCASSLGPGREGTSTDTQYFGPGTRLTVL.

This clonotype has at least ten counts. This rearrangement joins TRBV19 to TRBJ1-2; D uncertain. The V end was cut by 5 bases, the J end by 0 bases, with 13 bases between. Germline-derived CDR1 and CDR2 are LNHDA and SQIVND (reference sequence). CDR3 length equals 15 residues. CDR3 sequence: CASSAPDGSNYGYTF. The CDR3 DNA reads TGTGCCAGTAGTGCCCCGGACGGTTCTAACTATGGCTACACCTTC.

The chain recombines TRBV20-1 with TRBJ1-6; TRBD1 matches 9 bases. V lost 2 bases, J lost 7 bases, and 9 bases stayed unmatched. CDR3 length equals 16 residues. From germline, CDR1 is DFQATT and CDR2 SNEGSKA (reference sequence). The CDR3 nucleotides read TGCAGTGCTAGAAAATCGGGGACAGGGAAAAATTCACCCCTCCACTTT. Translated: CSARKSGTGKNSPLHF.

This clonotype has a handful of counts. The chain links TRBV10-3 to TRBJ2-1, with 11 bases lining up with TRBD1. CDR1 is ENHRY and CDR2 is SYGVKD in the germline V gene. The CDR3 contains 15 residues. V lost 6 bases and J lost 8; bases outside the gene matches: 9. CDR3 nucleotides: TGTGCCATCAGCCCTACCGGGACAGGGGGAGATGAGCAGTTCTTC. Translating gives CAISPTGTGGDEQFF.

J is TRBJ1-3 and V is TRBV12-3 or TRBV12-4, with TRBD1 matching over 10 bases. The length of the CDR3 is 15 residues. After removal of 4 bases from V and 5 bases from J, the junction contained 5 bases not matched to a gene. In DNA form, the CDR3 reads TGTGCCAGCAGTTCCCCGGGACAGGGGAGAAACACCATATATTTT. Its protein is CASSSPGQGRNTIYF.

The chain recombines TRBV5-1 with TRBJ2-7, with D perhaps matching TRBD1 or TRBD2 (5 bases each). The CDR3 is 15 residues long. Trimming pared 5 bases from V and 2 bases from J, leaving 17 bases between. Germline CDR1 is SGHRS and CDR2 is YFSETQ. In nucleotides, the CDR3 is TGCGCCAGCAGTTTAACCTCCGGGACCCCCTACGAGCAGTACTTC. Translating it yields CASSLTSGTPYEQYF.

The gene calls are TRBV6-1 and TRBJ1-1, with a weak D call TRBD1 (6 bases). In germline, CDR1 is MNHNS, CDR2 SASEGT. The CDR3 has 12 amino acids. V was pared by 7 bases and J by 11 bases, with 17 bases between. The CDR3 sequence is CASISRDIRAFF. In DNA, the CDR3 is TGTGCCAGCATTTCCCGGGACATTCGGGCTTTCTTT.

This clonotype is termed medium-sized (0.01 to 0.1%). This chain uses TRBV5-1 with TRBJ2-5; D unresolved. This CDR3 has 15 amino acids. Trimming took 0 bases from V and 1 from J, leaving 10 bases between them. Germline CDR1 is SGHRS and CDR2 is YFSETQ. Here the CDR3 reads CASSLGPTPQETQYF. The DNA for the CDR3 is TGCGCCAGCAGCTTGGGACCTACCCCCCAAGAGACCCAGTACTTC.

A few counts support this clonotype. This rearrangement joins TRBV12-3 or TRBV12-4 to TRBJ1-2; no reliable D call. This CDR3 contains 14 residues. V was cut by 5 bases and J by 7 bases, with 17 bases left in between. The CDR3 protein is CASSPPPQVGGYTF. DNA for the CDR3: TGTGCCAGCAGTCCTCCCCCGCAGGTCGGTGGCTACACCTTC.

With regard to this clonotype: This could be a read error, since a much larger clone is one nucleotide away. In DNA, the CDR3 is TGTGCCAGCTCAATCCTCTTAGCAGGCGGGATCCACAATAAGCAGTTCTTC. Its translation: CASSILLAGGIHNKQFF. This sequence joins TRBV18 and TRBJ2-1; weak D call: TRBD2 (6 bases). The V gene's germline CDR1 is KGHSH and CDR2 LQKENI. The CDR3 covers 17 residues. Looking up the rest from reference TRBV18 and TRBJ2-1 gives the full variable domain: NAGVMQNPRHLVRRRGQEARLRCSPMKGHSHVYWYRQLPEEGLKFMVYLQKENIIDESGMPKERFSAEFPKEGPSILRIQQVVRGDSAAYFCASSILLAGGIHNKQFFGPGTRLTVL.

This clonotype has only one observation. V and J are TRBV5-1 and TRBJ2-7; D perhaps matches TRBD2 (6 bases). The CDR3 totals 15 residues. Germline loops: CDR1 SGHRS, CDR2 YFSETQ. Deletions cut 4 bases from V and 0 bases from J, with 14 bases between. CDR3 region: CASSPGGTHSYEQYF. The CDR3 region has the DNA TGCGCCAGCAGCCCGGGCGGGACTCACTCCTACGAGCAGTACTTC.

This clonotype came up many times. The V call is TRBV19, the J call TRBJ1-2, with 9 bases identical to TRBD1. Losses at the gene ends were 3 bases for V and 2 bases for J; bases not matched to a gene: 4. Germline CDR1 and CDR2: LNHDA and SQIVND (reference sequence). The CDR3 has 15 residues. The CDR3 DNA reads as TGTGCCAGTAGTATTGGGGGACAGGGAAACTATGGCTACACCTTC. It codes for CASSIGGQGNYGYTF.

This clonotype was recorded a few times. The chain employs TRBV6-6 and TRBJ2-7; 9 bases match TRBD1. The V gene end was trimmed by 8 bases and the J gene end by 3 bases; junction bases not matched to a gene: 11. The CDR3 extends over 15 amino acids. The germline CDR1 and CDR2 sequences are MNHNY and SVGAGI (reference sequence). The CDR3 sequence: CASSHPGTGLYEQYF. DNA for the CDR3: TGTGCCAGCTCACATCCCGGGACAGGGCTCTACGAGCAGTACTTC.

The chain couples TRBV2 to TRBJ1-5, with 10 bases fitting TRBD1. CDR3 length: 14 residues. J was trimmed by 7 bases and V by 6 bases; bases with no gene match: 6. Per germline, CDR1 SNHLY and CDR2 FYNNEI. Here the CDR3 DNA reads TGTGCCAGCAGCGTCGGACAGGGGGGCCAGCCCCAGCATTTT. Translated, it gives CASSVGQGGQPQHF.

This clonotype was counted a few times. CDR3 nucleotides: TGTGCCAGCACCCGAGGGGGACTAGCGGGAGTTGATGAGCAGTTCTTC. This translates into CASTRGGLAGVDEQFF. The chain joins TRBV6-1 to TRBJ2-1, with TRBD2 identical over 14 bases. Germline lookup yields CDR1 MNHNS and CDR2 SASEGT. The CDR3 contains 16 residues. J gave up 8 bases and V 7 bases, and 10 bases lay outside the gene matches.

This CDR3 reads CASSFLGQGTGYTF. The DNA for the CDR3 is TGTGCCAGCAGCTTCTTGGGGCAGGGGACTGGCTACACCTTC. The V call is TRBV11-2, the J call TRBJ1-2; possible D gene TRBD1, 6 bases. The CDR3 is made up of 14 amino acids. Germline lookup yields CDR1 SGHAT and CDR2 FQNNGV. V was cut by 3 bases and J by 7 bases, with 15 bases left in between.

This clonotype was found a few times. The chain recombines TRBV5-1 with TRBJ1-2; possibly TRBD1 for D (6 bases). This CDR3 is 13 amino acids long. Germline loops: CDR1 SGHRS, CDR2 YFSETQ. The ends were cut back, 1 base at V and 7 bases at J, with 11 bases in the middle. The CDR3 loop reads CASSLRGEGGYTF. CDR3 DNA sequence: TGCGCCAGCAGCTTGAGGGGGGAAGGTGGCTACACCTTC.

V and J are TRBV12-3 or TRBV12-4 and TRBJ1-2; D gene uncertain. V was clipped by 6 bases and J by 3 bases, with 11 bases between them. The CDR3 totals 13 residues. Written as DNA, the CDR3 is TGTGCCAGCAGCATAGGGAACGACTATGGCTACACCTTC. This codes for CASSIGNDYGYTF.